This T cell receptor (beta chain) emerged from a study of beta chain features in type 1 diabetes. As for the study in general: All samples yielded roughly 100 million examined sorted cells.

This CDR3 is built from 11 residues. Germline V CDR1 and CDR2: GTSNPN, SVGIG (reference sequence). Expressed TCRB transcripts were sequenced because the entire RNA isolate underwent reverse transcription. An average of approximately 3.6 million reads was obtained for naive, central memory and regulatory T cell samples. Repertoires were generated with immunoSEQ multiplex PCR, while TCRdb's copy carries only in-frame clones and drops some. The sample lists hundreds of thousands of clones; approximately 12% were seen once. The origin of this receptor is a man between 18 and 29 years old in good health. Sequencing was performed on naive CD4+ T cells from blood. The chain carries TRBV30 and TRBJ1-4; 7 nucleotides match TRBD1. The DNA for the CDR3 is TGTGCGGGGACAGCGTATGAAAAACTGTTTTTT. Protein sequence: CAGTAYEKLFF.